The subject of this entry is one TCR beta chain. Its antigen is currently unknown. This sample was taken from a study of graft-versus-host responses after intestinal transplantation. V lost 6 bases and J lost 6, with 14 bases in between. This CDR3 spans 13 amino acids. Germline V CDR1 and CDR2: SNHLY, FYNNEI. Clones were read by immunoSEQ multiplex PCR, and TCRdb kept only the in-frame ones, dropping some. The sample yields about 120,000 clones, approximately 95% seen once. The sequence came from a human donor who received an intestinal transplant. This chain links TRBV2 with TRBJ1-1, with D tentatively TRBD1 (5 bases). The starting material was unstimulated CD8+ T cells sorted from spleen or lymph node cells, obtained before intestinal transplant. The CDR3: CASSPTRDPEAFF. The DNA of the CDR3 is TGTGCCAGCAGCCCAACTCGGGACCCTGAAGCTTTCTTT.